This T cell receptor beta chain came from a study of CD8+ T cells in alopecia areata. Study at large: Skin grafts from approximately 6-12-month-old C3H/HeJ donors with spontaneous alopecia were placed on approximately 7-10-week-old female C3H/HeJ mice.

Separation of pooled cutaneous lymph node cells was by sorting with CD4, CD8alpha, NKG2D, NKG2ACE and other markers. RNA was isolated and reverse transcribed to cDNA, the sequencing template. Profiled with immunoSEQ multiplex PCR; TCRdb holds only in-frame clones, not every one. The repertoire shows over 250,000 clones, none seen only once; the top ten take about 1.2%. This clone was picked up a small number of times. What it binds is unknown. The genes are named according to mouse. Study findings and constraints: Resident alphabeta T-cell populations of normal skin are likewise subject to sequencing in scalp samples. Lesional scalp, especially alopecia totalis/universalis, showed higher clonality than normal scalp.

The sample was CD4+ T cells sorted from a lymph node. This sequence was found in a C3H/HeJ mouse with alopecia areata. The MHC haplotype recorded for the strain is H2-k.

The covered CDR3 bases are TGTGCCAGCAGCCAAAGGGGGAACTCCTAT. Translating it yields CASSQRGNSY. The whole CDR3 region reads CASSQRGNSYEQYF. The chain combines TRBV5 with TRBJ2-7, with D perhaps matching TRBD1 (6 bases). The CDR3 is cut off 4 residues early in the read; its end comes from the germline J gene. From germline, CDR1 is LGHNA and CDR2 YNLKQL (reference sequence). V lost 2 bases, J lost 0 bases, and 8 bases lay in between. This CDR3 comprises 14 residues.